The next 16 T cell receptor beta chains were all read from a single sample in a study of blood T cell repertoires in COVID-19. This table comes from immunoSEQ multiplex PCR, and its TCRdb copy is limited to in-frame clones, with some not included. The data hold around 99,000 clones, with about four fifths observed a single time. The material sequenced was peripheral blood. These receptors all come from a woman of 80 years or more with active or convalescent COVID-19.

The chain employs TRBV6-4 and TRBJ2-1; 11 bases are shared with TRBD2. The ends lost 3 bases at V and 11 bases at J; junction bases unmatched: 9. From germline, CDR1 is MRHNA and CDR2 SNTAGT. This CDR3 is 15 amino acids long. In DNA, the CDR3 is TGTGCCAGCAGTGAGACTAGCGGGGCTCGGGTTAAGCAGTTCTTC. This sequence encodes CASSETSGARVKQFF.

The chain recombines TRBV18 with TRBJ1-4; TRBD1 matches at 7 bases. V lost 2 bases and J lost 7; bases outside the gene matches: 13. There are 17 residues in the CDR3. CDR1 is KGHSH, CDR2 LQKENI, per germline. CDR3 loop: CASSPGTRQGLGEKLFF. CDR3 nucleotides: TGTGCCAGCTCACCAGGAACTCGACAGGGATTGGGTGAAAAACTGTTTTTT.

This clone was observed a single time. The genes are TRBV12-1 and TRBJ2-7; the D call of TRBD1 is as the table states it, not checked on the DNA. TRBV12-1 counts as a pseudogene. This CDR3 spans 16 amino acids. Written as DNA, the CDR3 is TGTGCCAGCAGCTTAGGGACAGGGGGCGCGTCGTGCGAGCAGTACTTC. Translating gives CASSLGTGGASCEQYF.

As concerns this clone: One junction end disagrees with the germline gene, perhaps due to a read error. The chain's CDR3 is CASSLEFGASGNYEQYF. CDR3 bases: TGTGCCAGCAGCTTGGAATTCGGGGCTAGCGGAAACTACGAGCAGTACTTC. The chain has TRBV5-1 and TRBJ2-7, with 7 positions matching TRBD2. CDR1 and CDR2 from the germline V gene are SGHRS and YFSETQ. The CDR3 consists of 17 residues.

With respect to this clone: Since a much larger clone is just one base distant, this may be a read error. The DNA of the CDR3 is TGTGCCAGCAGCTTTTCCGGGACCGGGGAGCTGTTTTTT. Translating gives CASSFSGTGELFF. The J gene is TRBJ2-2, the V gene TRBV7-7, with no clear D. Between the trimmed V and J ends, which lost 3 bases and 5 bases, there was a span of 7 bases. CDR1 is SSHAT and CDR2 is FNYEAQ in the germline V gene (reference sequence). The CDR3 runs 13 residues.

The chain is built from TRBV6-6 and TRBJ2-7, with TRBD2 as a possible D gene (5 bases). Trimming pared 6 bases from V and 4 bases from J, leaving 13 bases between. The germline V gene encodes CDR1 MNHNY and CDR2 SVGAGI (reference sequence). The CDR3 totals 13 residues. The DNA of the CDR3 is TGTGCCAGCAGATTGGGGAGAGAGTACGAGCAGTACTTC. Protein product: CASRLGREYEQYF.

V usage is TRBV20-1 and J usage is TRBJ2-4; 11 nucleotides match TRBD2. J was trimmed by 9 bases and V by 3 bases; bases with no gene match: 10. This CDR3 is 15 amino acids long. CDR1 and CDR2 from the germline V gene are DFQATT and SNEGSKA (reference sequence). The CDR3 region has the DNA TGCAGTGCTAGTCCCTTGACTAGCGGGAAAGGCATTCAGTACTTC. Translating it yields CSASPLTSGKGIQYF.

The V gene is TRBV5-1, the J gene TRBJ2-7; 9 bases are a match to TRBD1. The CDR3 length is 16 residues. Germline loops: CDR1 SGHRS, CDR2 YFSETQ. Unmatched junction bases numbered 6, after V lost 0 bases and J lost 2 bases. CDR3 region: CASSLALNRGPYEQYF. CDR3 bases: TGCGCCAGCAGCTTGGCCTTAAACAGGGGGCCCTACGAGCAGTACTTC.

Only a few counts were recorded for this clone. This chain joins TRBV7-8 and TRBJ2-7, with D perhaps TRBD1 (5 bases). The CDR3 runs to 12 residues. Germline V gene data show CDR1 as SGHVS and CDR2 as FQNEAQ. V gave up 0 bases and J gave up 12 bases, with 12 bases separating them. The CDR3 reads CASSLAQGTAYF. In DNA, the CDR3 is TGTGCCAGCAGCTTAGCGCAGGGTACCGCGTACTTC.

Worth noting for this clone: The same CDR3 can be traced to other DNA sequences in this sample. J is TRBJ1-1 and V is TRBV19, with TRBD1 as a possible D gene (5 bases). The CDR3 has 13 amino acids. Trimming removed 4 bases from V and 1 base from J, with 7 bases in between. CDR1 and CDR2 (germline): LNHDA, SQIVND (reference sequence). The CDR3 region has the DNA TGTGCCAGTAGTACCCAGGGGAACACTGAAGCTTTCTTT. It encodes CASSTQGNTEAFF.

The chain joins TRBV2 to TRBJ1-5; TRBD1 agrees at 7 bases. The CDR3 loop spans 14 amino acids. Germline V gene sequence: CDR1 SNHLY, CDR2 FYNNEI. The junction had 1 base not matched to a gene; V was cut back by 5 bases and J by 0 bases. CDR3 nucleotide sequence: TGTGCCAGCAGTTGGGACAGTAGCAATCAGCCCCAGCATTTT. Translated, it gives CASSWDSSNQPQHF.

V usage is TRBV11-1 and J usage is TRBJ1-2, with 7 bases aligning to TRBD1. Germline V gene data show CDR1 as SGHAT and CDR2 as FQDESV (reference sequence). V lost 2 bases to trimming and J lost 8 bases; unmatched junction nucleotides: 5. The CDR3 loop spans 13 amino acids. The chain's CDR3 is CASSLYRGDGYTF. CDR3 nucleotide sequence: TGTGCCAGCAGCTTATACAGGGGAGACGGCTACACCTTC.

This clone was observed a few times. An end of the junction differs from the germline gene, which may be a read error. The V and J genes are TRBV5-1 and TRBJ1-2, with a possible D match to TRBD1 (5 bases). Germline loops: CDR1 SGHRS, CDR2 YFSETQ. This CDR3 is built from 15 residues. CDR3: CASSLGHDLFYGYTF. The CDR3 DNA follows: TGTGCCAGCAGCTTGGGGCACGATCTCTTCTATGGCTACACCTTC.

CDR3 coding DNA: TGTGCCAGTAGTTTGGTGGGACTAGCGGGCTACAATGAGCAGTTCTTC. Residues: CASSLVGLAGYNEQFF. The chain couples TRBV19 to TRBJ2-1, with 12 bases that match TRBD2. The ends lost 5 bases at V and 3 bases at J; junction bases unmatched: 5. The CDR3 is 16 residues long. Germline V CDR1 and CDR2: LNHDA, SQIVND (reference sequence).

This rearrangement joins TRBV2 to TRBJ1-1; D gene ambiguous. Germline CDR1 and CDR2: SNHLY and FYNNEI. The CDR3 runs to 19 residues. Trimming removed 6 bases from V and 3 bases from J, with 29 bases in between. The CDR3 coding sequence is TGTGCCAGCAGGACGTCTCAGGTCCTATCCGCCGGAGGTCACACTGAAGCTTTCTTT. Encoded protein: CASRTSQVLSAGGHTEAFF.

The chain recombines TRBV4-3 with TRBJ2-3, with D unresolved. The CDR3 extends over 17 amino acids. Germline V gives CDR1 LGHNA, CDR2 YSLEER. V was cut by 0 bases and J by 1 base, with 14 bases left in between. The CDR3 is CASSQDLIGLGTDTQYF. The DNA for the CDR3 is TGCGCCAGCAGCCAAGATCTTATCGGGTTGGGCACAGATACGCAGTATTTT.